The following is a T cell receptor (beta chain) sequence with its context. This receptor's antigen is unknown. One base away there is no much larger clone; base qualities are not given. This sample is part of a study of T cell responses to AZD1222 COVID-19 vaccine (dated by TCRdb to the early 2020s). Context from the whole study: A total of around 240 trial participants underwent TCR sequencing, of whom 200 to 220 had received two doses of AZD1222 and some 25 had received two doses of the MenACWY control vaccine. Enrollment into the trials was organized by age into subgroups of 18-55, 56-69 and 70-plus years, and those subgroups contained approximately 160, 26 and 62 TCR-sequenced participants, respectively.

The full study reports these points: The vaccine-associated CD4 TCRs covered the entire spike protein, and the dominant responses fell in regions 160-218 and 743-854. Reportedly, almost half of the unique spike-specific TCRs recognized epitopes lying outside the regions that are mutated in the B.1.351 and B.1.1.7 variants. Because no day 14 peak-response samples were available, the repertoires could be characterized only after the peak T cell response. Spike-specific TCR breadth and depth rose significantly after two AZD1222 doses compared with day 0 and with MenACWY recipients. In the small 56-69-year group, the increase in depth fell short of significance, most likely because of low power. Participants were mostly white British, with more females than males. The authors suggested clonal diversity may have been underestimated. Conclusions about previously exposed vaccinees were limited because only a handful of AZD1222 recipients were SARS-CoV-2 seropositive at baseline.

The V end loses 4 bases and the J end loses 6 bases, and a stretch of 22 bases separates them. The CDR3, from cysteine to phenylalanine, totals 15 residues. CDR3 DNA only is kept here, 45 bases in frame from base 1. CDR1 GTSNPN and CDR2 SVGIG were looked up in the germline V gene (reference sequence). The CDR3 regions of human TCRbeta chains were analyzed by immunosequencing. The original pipeline was this. Repertoire TCRs were matched against a reference library of SARS-CoV-2-specific TCRs generated with the MIRA antigen-specificity platform. Breadth meant the fraction of unique TCRs that were SARS-CoV-2-associated, whereas depth meant the fraction of total T cells that were SARS-CoV-2-associated. Using the MIRA data, every spike-specific TCR was mapped to the spike region that the TCR reacted to and assigned to either a CD4 or a CD8 class. Log10-transformed breadth and depth values were compared by one-way ANOVA with Sidak's multiple comparisons tests. TCRdb provides this immuneACCESS table in a form limited to in-frame rearrangements. Some clones are lacking; in checked studies, under half of them reflect an unresolved V gene, and why the rest are absent is not known. That table furnishes V, J and clone size, whereas the DNA furnished D and trimming. Here the sample has about 180,000 clones; 90% to 95% occur a single time. The ten top clones hold roughly 1% of the sample.

The intended sense of this specimen's time point label: about 28 days (+/-7) after the second vaccine dose. In the paper's terms, the treatment or condition label means: meningococcal conjugate vaccine given as trial control. Vaccinee samples came from UK trials COV001 and COV002, including a single-blind randomized controlled phase 2/3 trial of AZD1222 (ChAdOx1 nCoV-19) in healthy adults. For TCRbeta chain sequencing, PBMC samples from trial participants were taken at day 0 and at day 28 after the second dose. The chain is encoded by TRBV30 joined to TRBJ2-7; the D gene cannot be resolved beyond TRBD1 or TRBD2, each matching 6 bases. The input for sequencing was peripheral blood, taken 28 days after the second dose of the MenACWY control vaccine. This sequence originates from an adult who received the MenACWY meningococcal vaccine as a control. The CDR3 reads as follows: CAWTHGPVRGGEQYF. The bases are TGTGCCTGGACACATGGCCCCGTCAGGGGAGGCGAGCAGTACTTC.